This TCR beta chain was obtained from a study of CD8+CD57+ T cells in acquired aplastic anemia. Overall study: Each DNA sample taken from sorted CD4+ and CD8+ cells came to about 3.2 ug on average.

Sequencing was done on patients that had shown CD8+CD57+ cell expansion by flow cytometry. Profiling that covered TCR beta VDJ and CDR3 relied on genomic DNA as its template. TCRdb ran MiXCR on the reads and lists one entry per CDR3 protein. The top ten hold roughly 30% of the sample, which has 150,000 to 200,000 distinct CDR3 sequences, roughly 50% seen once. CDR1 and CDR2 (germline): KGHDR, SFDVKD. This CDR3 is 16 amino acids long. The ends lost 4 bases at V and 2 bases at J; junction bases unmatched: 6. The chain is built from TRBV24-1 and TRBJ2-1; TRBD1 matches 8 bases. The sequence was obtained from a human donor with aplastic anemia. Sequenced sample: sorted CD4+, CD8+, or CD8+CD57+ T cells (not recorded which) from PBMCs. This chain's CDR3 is CATSDTGQGPYNEQFF. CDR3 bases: TGTGCCACCAGTGACACCGGACAGGGCCCCTACAATGAGCAGTTCTTC.